The source of this T cell receptor (beta chain) is a study of shared clonotypes between healthy human individuals (dated by TCRdb to between 2020 and 2021). General notes on the study: The cohort included a few men and a couple of women between 18 and 49 years of age. For each donor, CD4 naive and CD4 memory were each run on three plates, CD8 naive on two plates, and CD8 memory on one plate. To estimate repertoire size and how much clonotypes are shared between individuals, the study performed deep sequencing of blood TCR repertoires from roughly five healthy adults. Libraries were prepared and TCR repertoires were sequenced by different laboratories using diverse techniques, in order to increase sequencing depth and limit assay-specific biases. Between about 0.85 and 8.9 billion PBMCs per donor were obtained by leukapheresis. Results and caveats for the whole study, not just this receptor: Sampling was restricted to blood, and TCR repertoires in tissue are likely to differ from TCR repertoires in blood. Because the study included a small number of donors, the genetic and exposure-history diversity represented was limited. Compared with non-shared clonotypes, clonotypes shared by all four sorted-subset donors had higher generation probabilities. Pairwise subsampling led to the expectation that sequencing depth would affect the degree of clonotype sharing among donors. When a few donors were compared, the shared fraction of clonotypes was around 5% for naive CD4, around 3.6% for naive CD8, roughly 2.3% for memory CD4, and 0.35% to 0.5% for memory CD8. Even with the large sequencing depth, rarefaction of the sorted-subset datasets indicated that sequencing was incomplete. Naive subsets generally had larger estimated clonotype richness than memory subsets.

On this clone itself: The antigen it recognizes is unknown. Per-nucleotide qualities are absent, and no much larger clonotype sits a single base away.

TCR CDR3 regions were amplified from genomic DNA by multiplex PCR using the deep immunoSEQ assay. Extracted genomic DNA from each cell subset was distributed evenly across all wells of several immunoSEQ 96-well plates, and each plate was treated as a replicate. For sorted subsets, about 200 ng genomic DNA, equal to approximately 30,000 T cell genomes, was loaded into each replicate PCR. Purified libraries were measured with a Qubit 3.0 fluorometer, size-checked on a Bioanalyzer 2100, and measured again with the KAPA Library Quantification kit. Every immunoSEQ 96-well plate was sequenced on a dedicated single-read 150-cycle Illumina NextSeq 550 flow cell. Per the authors' processing: Because only junctional sequences without quality scores were contained in the immunoSEQ output, filtering matching that applied to full-length reads could not be performed. To assign V/J genes and CDR3, sequences were annotated against IMGT germline references using PyIR, a Python wrapper for IgBLAST v1.9. Reads with weak V/J assignments (E-value above 1e-6), missing CDR3, stop codons, out-of-frame junctions, or ambiguous translated residues were removed. V3J clonotypes were defined by identical inferred V gene, J gene, and CDR3 amino acid sequence. The percentage overlap between two repertoires was calculated by dividing the number of shared unique clonotypes by the size of the smaller repertoire. Three approaches were used to assess repertoire richness: RTK rarefaction, the Chao1 estimator, and Recon v2.1 estimates of unobserved clonotypes. OLGA was used to compute generation probabilities for all TCRbeta clonotypes that the gDNA method yielded from a handful of donors. The source is immuneACCESS, and TCRdb retained only in-frame sequences with V and J called. Part of the clones is not carried over; for the studies checked, unresolved V genes explain less than half of this, and the remainder is unexplained. V and J calls and clone size follow that table, whereas D and trimming were derived from the DNA. This sample gives almost 750,000 clones in total; about two thirds of them show up just once. Together, the top ten hold less than 2% of the sample.

Donors were healthy HIV-negative adults with no recently reported acute infections or vaccinations. Every donor was a Caucasian adult living in Nashville, Tennessee, USA. CD4+ T cells were enriched by magnetic negative selection; naive cells were then positively selected on CD45RA, and the negative fraction formed the memory subset. After blood collection by leukapheresis, PBMCs were isolated using Ficoll-Histopaque density gradient centrifugation and then cryopreserved in the vapor phase of liquid nitrogen. Analytical flow cytometry was used to check the purity and quantity of each magnetically sorted T cell population. Genomic DNA was isolated from every sorted fraction and measured by UV absorbance on a Nanodrop 2000c. This clonotype originated in a woman aged 25 to 39 in good health. Sequencing was done on a sample of memory CD4+ T cells sorted from blood. The intended sense of this specimen's cell subset or site label: CD45RA-negative fraction.

The CDR3 loop reads CASRDPGHLRLNGYTF. The DNA sequence is as follows: TGTGCCAGCAGGGATCCGGGACATCTCCGTCTAAATGGCTACACCTTC. The V gene is TRBV28 and the J gene is TRBJ1-2, with TRBD1 as a weak D call on 6 bases. The germline V gene sets CDR1 to MDHEN and CDR2 to SYDVKM. The CDR3 contains 16 residues, cysteine and phenylalanine counted. Only CDR3 DNA remains: 48 bases, in frame from the first base. V sheds 6 bases and J sheds 6 bases, leaving 23 bases between their ends.